This T cell receptor beta chain was obtained from a study of shared clonotypes between healthy human individuals. A note on this clone: The antigen remains undetermined.

Study-level points and caveats: A few donors had roughly 5% of their naive CD4 clonotypes in common. It was anticipated that sequencing depth would influence how many clonotypes donors shared. The study found lower generation probabilities in non-shared clonotypes than in those shared by all four donors.

The assay was immunoSEQ multiplex PCR, and TCRdb's table has in-frame clones only and misses some. The data contain a few million clones, around nine tenths of them seen just once; the ten biggest clones take up around 0.14%. Trimming shortened V by 4 bases and J by 5 bases, and 19 bases separated the two germline ends. This CDR3 is built from 15 residues. Germline CDR1 and CDR2: SGHRS and YFSETQ. This sequence was found in a man between 18 and 35 years old in good health. The rearrangement joins TRBV5-1 to TRBJ2-7; maybe TRBD1 (6 bases). Sequenced material: naive CD4+ T cells sorted from blood. This sample's subset: CD45RA+ positively selected. CDR3 residues: CASSRGGQLNDEQYF. CDR3 coding DNA: TGCGCCAGCAGCCGTGGTGGACAGCTGAATGACGAGCAGTACTTC.